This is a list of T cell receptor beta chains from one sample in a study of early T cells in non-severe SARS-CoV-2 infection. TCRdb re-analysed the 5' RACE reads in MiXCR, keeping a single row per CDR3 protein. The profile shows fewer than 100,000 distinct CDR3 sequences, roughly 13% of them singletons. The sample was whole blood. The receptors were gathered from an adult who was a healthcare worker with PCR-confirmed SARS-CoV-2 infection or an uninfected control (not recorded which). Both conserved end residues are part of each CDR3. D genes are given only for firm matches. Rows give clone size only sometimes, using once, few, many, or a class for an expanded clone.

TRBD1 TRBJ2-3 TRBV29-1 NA TGCAGCGTCCGCGACAGGGGTGGCACAGATACGCAGTATTTT CSVRDRGGTDTQYF
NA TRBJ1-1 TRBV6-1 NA TGTGCCAGCAGTGCTGTTTTTACAGCAACCCTTGAAGCTTTCTTT CASSAVFTATLEAFF
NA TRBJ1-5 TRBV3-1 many TGTGCCAGCAGCCCAGCGTTGACCAATCAGCCCCAGCATTTT CASSPALTNQPQHF
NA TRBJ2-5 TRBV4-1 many TGCGCCAGCAGCCGTCAAACAGAGTACCAAGAGACCCAGTACTTC CASSRQTEYQETQYF
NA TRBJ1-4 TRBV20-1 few TGCAGTGCTAGTAAAGGTTTATATGAAAAACTGTTTTTT CSASKGLYEKLFF
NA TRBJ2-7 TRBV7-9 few TGTGCCAGCAGCCCAACGACAAGCTACGAGCAGTACTTC CASSPTTSYEQYF
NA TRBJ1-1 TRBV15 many TGTGCCACCAGCAGAGACCCGTTAGGAACTGAAGCTTTCTTT CATSRDPLGTEAFF
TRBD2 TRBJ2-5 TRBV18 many TGTGCCAGCTCAGCGGGGGTCGTAGAGACCCAGTACTTC CASSAGVVETQYF
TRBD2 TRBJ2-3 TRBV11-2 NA TGTGCCAGCAGCATAGCGGGGACTAGCACAGATACGCAGTATTTT CASSIAGTSTDTQYF
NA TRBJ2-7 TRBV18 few TGTGCCAGCTCCCCCCCCGGGGTCGAGCAGTACTTC CASSPPGVEQYF
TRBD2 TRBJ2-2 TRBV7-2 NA TGTGCCAGCAGCCCCCGGGGGGGCCGAGTCGGGGAGCTGTTTTTT CASSPRGGRVGELFF
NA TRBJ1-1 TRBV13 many TGTGCCAGCAGCTTAGGTGGCAGGGGAAGCACTGAAGCTTTCTTT CASSLGGRGSTEAFF
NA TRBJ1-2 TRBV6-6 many TGTGCCAGCAACCCTTCCCAGTACGGCTATGGCTACACCTTC CASNPSQYGYGYTF
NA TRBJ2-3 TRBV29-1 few TGCAGCGTCTCTCACCGAGATACGCAGTATTTT CSVSHRDTQYF
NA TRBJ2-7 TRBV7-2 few TGTGCCAGCAGCTTCTCTCACGAGCAGTACTTC CASSFSHEQYF
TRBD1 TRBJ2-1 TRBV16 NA TGTGCCAGCAGCCAGCCACAGGGGAAGCAGTTCTTC CASSQPQGKQFF
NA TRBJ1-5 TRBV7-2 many TGTGCCAGCAGCTTCAAATTTAGCAATCAGCCCCAGCATTTT CASSFKFSNQPQHF
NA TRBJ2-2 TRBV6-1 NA TGTGCCAGCAGTGAACCAGTTAAGGAGCTGTTTTTT CASSEPVKELFF
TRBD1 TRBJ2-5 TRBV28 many TGTGCCAGCAGCCCTGGGACAGCTGGTACAAAAGAGACCCAGTACTTC CASSPGTAGTKETQYF
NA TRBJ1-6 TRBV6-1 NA TGTGCCAGCAGTGGTCCTGCCCAGGGCTATAATTCACCCCTCCACTTT CASSGPAQGYNSPLHF
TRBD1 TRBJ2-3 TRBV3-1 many TGTGCCAGCAGCCAAGCAGGGGGTTTGTCAGATACGCAGTATTTT CASSQAGGLSDTQYF
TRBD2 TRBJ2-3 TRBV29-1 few TGCAGCGTTGCGGGACTAGCGGGGGTCACAGATACGCAGTATTTT CSVAGLAGVTDTQYF
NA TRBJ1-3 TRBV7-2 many TGTGCCAGCTCCTTCGTAGGGGGAGACACCATATATTTT CASSFVGGDTIYF
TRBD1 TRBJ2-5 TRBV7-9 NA TGTGCCAGCAGCTCCCCCGGGACAGGGTGGACCCAGTACTTC CASSSPGTGWTQYF
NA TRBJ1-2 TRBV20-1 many TGCAGTGCGATAGCGGTCAGGAGTAATGGCTACACCTTC CSAIAVRSNGYTF